This TCR beta chain was captured by sequencing in a study of response to subunit inactivated influenza vaccine. General observations from the study: The authors put forward the suggestion that each seasonal influenza vaccination may bring in only a limited number of new T cells.

The table lists this clonotype with a few counts. Antigen unknown. TCRdb independently ran MiXCR on the RT-PCR reads; one entry per CDR3 protein. The table includes hundreds of thousands of distinct CDR3 sequences, approximately 10% detected once. Trimming removed 6 bases from V and 5 bases from J; junction bases left unmatched: 8. The CDR3 is 15 amino acids. Germline V CDR1 and CDR2: ENHRY, SYGVKD. The sample in question was PBMCs from blood, obtained 40 to 50 days after vaccination. The V and J genes are TRBV10-3 and TRBJ2-7; 12 positions agree with TRBD1. This receptor was obtained from a man in his forties or fifties who received an inactivated influenza vaccine. The CDR3 is CAISELGTGGDEQYF. In nucleotides, the CDR3 is TGTGCCATCAGCGAACTGGGGACAGGGGGCGACGAGCAGTACTTC.